This record concerns one TCR beta chain sequence. The target antigen is unknown. The CDR3 loop spans 14 amino acids. The germline CDR1 and CDR2 sequences are WSHSY and SAAADI. With 7 bases clipped from V and 5 bases from J, the junction kept 8 bases outside the gene matches. This sample is part of a study of identifying expanded T cells in peripheral blood. TCRdb's table, derived via immunoSEQ multiplex PCR, lists solely in-frame clones and lacks some. Of roughly 63,000 clones in the sample, under 85% were seen once. Study-level results: Over about two and four weeks, about 15 and 19 clones changed, versus around 1.3 between replicates. Clone count variance between roughly 2-week samples rose with total template count.

The clonotype comes from a person aged 18 to 75 in good health. The sequencing sample was made of blood. This chain joins TRBV10-2 and TRBJ2-3, with TRBD2 identical over 8 bases. CDR3 sequence (DNA): TGCGCCAGCAACGCGGGGGGCCTGGAAGATACGCAGTATTTT. Encoded protein: CASNAGGLEDTQYF.